A single sample is the source of the 29 T cell receptor beta chains below, sequenced in a study of shared clonotypes between healthy human individuals. Clones were sequenced by immunoSEQ multiplex PCR, and TCRdb holds only the in-frame ones, with some missing. In the table there are some 2,500,000 clones, roughly 93% of which are singletons. The sequenced sample was naive CD4+ T cells from PBMCs. The subset denotes: CD45RA+ positively selected. These receptors all come from a man aged 18 to 29 in good health. Some clones in this sample may be carry-over from other donors' samples.

The chain links TRBV9 to TRBJ2-1; 13 positions agree with TRBD2. V was clipped by 4 bases and J by 9 bases; unmatched bases: 7. The CDR3 is 15 residues long. The germline V gene has CDR1 SGDLS and CDR2 YYNGEE. This chain's CDR3 is CASSTRTSGRGEQFF. CDR3 DNA sequence: TGTGCCAGCAGCACGCGGACTAGCGGGAGAGGTGAGCAGTTCTTC.

The chain recombines TRBV6-1 with TRBJ2-3; 9 bases are a match to TRBD1. J gave up 3 bases and V 6 bases, and 7 bases lay outside the gene matches. CDR3 length equals 15 residues. Germline V gene lookup returns CDR1 MNHNS and CDR2 SASEGT. As DNA, the CDR3 is TGTGCCAGCAGGGTTGGGACAGGGAAAACAGATACGCAGTATTTT. Its protein product is CASRVGTGKTDTQYF.

The V and J genes are TRBV27 and TRBJ2-7, with TRBD2 matching over 15 bases. The CDR3 sequence is 19 residues long. V shed 5 bases, J shed 3 bases, and the junction held 14 bases outside the gene matches. Germline V lookup: CDR1 MNHEY, CDR2 SMNVEV (reference sequence). CDR3 protein: CASSKRDAGTSGRSYEQYF. CDR3 bases: TGTGCCAGCAGTAAACGGGACGCTGGGACTAGCGGGAGGAGCTACGAGCAGTACTTC.

The chain uses TRBV7-8 and TRBJ2-1; D call uncertain. Germline CDR1 is SGHVS and CDR2 is FQNEAQ. This CDR3 region has 15 residues. Between the trimmed V and J ends, which lost 3 bases and 0 bases, there was a span of 9 bases. The CDR3 region has the DNA TGTGCCAGCAGCTTTACCTCTAGCTCCTACAATGAGCAGTTCTTC. Protein product: CASSFTSSSYNEQFF.

The chain employs TRBV5-4 and TRBJ2-3, with D perhaps assigned TRBD1 or TRBD2 (5 bases each). Germline values: CDR1 SGHNT, CDR2 YYREEE (reference sequence). Trimming pared 0 bases from V and 2 bases from J, leaving 10 bases between. The CDR3 is 15 residues long. The CDR3 DNA sequence: TGTGCCAGCAGCTTGGCCGGGGCAAACACAGATACGCAGTATTTT. It is translated as CASSLAGANTDTQYF.

The J gene is TRBJ2-1, the V gene TRBV11-2; TRBD2 matches 9 bases. The CDR3 extends over 17 amino acids. The ends lost 1 base at V and 4 bases at J; junction bases unmatched: 8. From germline, CDR1 is SGHAT and CDR2 FQNNGV. CDR3 in DNA: TGTGCCAGCAGCTTAGTAGCGGGAGTAACACCTTACAATGAGCAGTTCTTC. Translated: CASSLVAGVTPYNEQFF.

This rearrangement joins TRBV19 to TRBJ2-7, with D tentatively TRBD1 (6 bases). Trimming cost V 5 bases and J 0 bases, with 17 bases left between them. The CDR3 consists of 16 residues. Germline loops: CDR1 LNHDA, CDR2 SQIVND (reference sequence). The CDR3 sequence is CASSQGTAAVSYEQYF. The CDR3 DNA reads TGTGCCAGTAGTCAGGGGACGGCCGCCGTCTCCTACGAGCAGTACTTC.

The chain combines TRBV28 with TRBJ1-2; the match to TRBD1 covers 7 bases. The V gene end was trimmed by 5 bases and the J gene end by 4 bases; junction bases not matched to a gene: 4. The germline V gene has CDR1 MDHEN and CDR2 SYDVKM. This CDR3 contains 13 residues. CDR3 region: CASSQGTAYGYTF. The CDR3, as DNA: TGTGCCAGCAGTCAGGGGACAGCCTATGGCTACACCTTC.

The rearrangement links TRBV5-5 to TRBJ1-1, with D unclear. CDR1 and CDR2 (germline): SGHKS, YYEKEE (reference sequence). The CDR3 spans 14 residues. V was trimmed by 0 bases and J by 1 base, leaving 7 bases between them. CDR3 sequence (DNA): TGTGCCAGCAGCTTGGTCCACAGGAACACTGAAGCTTTCTTT. Its translation: CASSLVHRNTEAFF.

J is TRBJ1-2 and V is TRBV29-1; D perhaps matches TRBD1 (5 bases). The germline V and J ends were trimmed by 6 bases and 8 bases, with 22 bases remaining between them. The CDR3 covers 14 residues. Germline loops: CDR1 SQVTM, CDR2 ANQGSEA. As DNA, the CDR3 is TGCAGCGTCCCCGGGCATGGGGGACGTAGGGGCTACACCTTC. Encoded protein: CSVPGHGGRRGYTF.

The chain joins TRBV5-1 to TRBJ2-1; TRBD2 aligns across 11 bases. V shed 0 bases, J shed 3 bases, and the junction held 8 bases outside the gene matches. This CDR3 has 18 amino acids. CDR1 and CDR2 (germline): SGHRS, YFSETQ. The CDR3 here is CASSLVVSGRDYYNEQFF. CDR3 sequence (DNA): TGCGCCAGCAGCTTGGTTGTTAGCGGGAGGGATTACTACAATGAGCAGTTCTTC.

J is TRBJ2-2 and V is TRBV5-6, with 7 bases matching TRBD2. Germline CDR1 reads SGHDT; CDR2 reads YYEEEE. This CDR3 has 17 residues. The V and J ends lost 4 bases and 1 base, in that order; junction bases with no gene match: 10. The CDR3 DNA follows: TGTGCCAGCAGCCCGCTAGACGGGAGGTTGAACACCGGGGAGCTGTTTTTT. Its translation: CASSPLDGRLNTGELFF.

This sequence joins TRBV5-4 and TRBJ1-1; D is perhaps TRBD1 (5 bases). V lost 4 bases and J 10 bases, leaving 14 bases between the germline ends. Germline V gene data show CDR1 as SGHNT and CDR2 as YYREEE (reference sequence). The CDR3 consists of 12 residues. The CDR3, as DNA: TGTGCCAGCAGCGCCGCCGCGGGGGGAGCTTTCTTT. Amino acids: CASSAAAGGAFF. The variable domain in full, with the rest retrieved from reference TRBV5-4 and TRBJ1-1, is ETGVTQSPTHLIKTRGQQVTLRCSSQSGHNTVSWYQQALGQGPQFIFQYYREEENGRGNFPPRFSGLQFPNYSSELNVNALELDDSALYLCASSAAAGGAFFGQGTRLTVV.

This sequence joins TRBV7-9 and TRBJ2-3; D uncertain. Germline V gives CDR1 SEHNR, CDR2 FQNEAQ (reference sequence). The CDR3 runs 16 residues. Trimming left V 6 bases short and J 0 bases short, with 16 bases between. CDR3 loop: CASRSSWAASTDTQYF. In nucleotides, the CDR3 is TGTGCCAGCAGATCTAGTTGGGCAGCTAGCACAGATACGCAGTATTTT.

This clone was recorded once. V is TRBV19 and J is TRBJ1-1, with 7 bases identical to TRBD1. The CDR3 runs to 13 residues. Unmatched junction bases numbered 9, after V lost 6 bases and J lost 8 bases. CDR1 is LNHDA, CDR2 SQIVND, per germline (reference sequence). The CDR3 region is CASSFGQATEAFF. CDR3 DNA sequence: TGTGCCAGTAGCTTCGGACAGGCAACAGAAGCTTTCTTT.

The chain carries TRBV7-2 and TRBJ2-5; weak D call: TRBD2 (5 bases). The tail of the sequence fits TRBJ2-7 better, so the J call may be wrong. The CDR3 covers 15 residues. Germline assignment: CDR1 SGHTA and CDR2 FQGNSA. CDR3 sequence reads: CASSFPAGLTYEQYF. In DNA form, the CDR3 reads TGTGCCAGCAGCTTTCCGGCAGGACTGACCTACGAGCAGTACTTC.

This clone was seen once. In DNA form, the CDR3 reads TGTGCCAGCAGATCCAGAGTGAGCTCTGGGGCCAACGTCCTGACTTTC. Protein: CASRSRVSSGANVLTF. J is TRBJ2-6 and V is TRBV6-6; D is unclear. This CDR3 comprises 16 residues. Between the trimmed V and J ends, which lost 6 bases and 0 bases, there was a span of 12 bases. Germline lookup yields CDR1 MNHNY and CDR2 SVGAGI (reference sequence).

This clone was seen a single time. V is TRBV7-7 and J is TRBJ2-7; D may be TRBD2 (5 bases). Per germline, CDR1 SSHAT and CDR2 FNYEAQ (reference sequence). The CDR3 spans 14 residues. Trimming pared 3 bases from V and 4 bases from J, leaving 13 bases between. CDR3 sequence reads: CASSFGIPGYEQYF. The DNA of the CDR3 is TGTGCCAGCAGCTTCGGGATTCCGGGGTACGAGCAGTACTTC.

The chain is built from TRBV5-5 and TRBJ2-3, with 7 bases identical to TRBD1. CDR3 length: 15 residues. The germline V gene has CDR1 SGHKS and CDR2 YYEKEE (reference sequence). After removal of 6 bases from V and 0 bases from J, the junction contained 7 bases not matched to a gene. In DNA, the CDR3 is TGTGCCAGCAAACTACCGGGACAGAGCACAGATACGCAGTATTTT. Protein sequence: CASKLPGQSTDTQYF.

The V call is TRBV5-1, the J call TRBJ2-3, with TRBD1 matching over 11 bases. Germline CDR1 is SGHRS and CDR2 is YFSETQ. The CDR3 consists of 20 residues. Unmatched junction bases numbered 15, after V lost 2 bases and J lost 1 base. CDR3 nucleotide sequence: TGCGCCAGCAGCTTAGGACAGGGGGCTTGGGTATCCCGTGGCACAGATACGCAGTATTTT. As protein: CASSLGQGAWVSRGTDTQYF.

The chain joins TRBV2 to TRBJ2-1, with 12 bases fitting TRBD2. J lost 6 bases, V lost 9 bases, and 6 bases had no gene match. CDR3 length: 14 residues. The V gene's germline CDR1 is SNHLY and CDR2 FYNNEI. CDR3 nucleotide sequence: TGTGCCAGAGCTAGCGGGAGGGCCGGCAATGAGCAGTTCTTC. It yields the protein CARASGRAGNEQFF.

The V and J genes are TRBV30 and TRBJ1-1; maybe TRBD1 (5 bases). Trimming shortened V by 3 bases and J by 0 bases, and 14 bases separated the two germline ends. The germline gives CDR1 GTSNPN, CDR2 SVGIG (reference sequence). The CDR3 is 15 residues long. The CDR3 bases are TGTGCCTGGAGGGGGGACGGCAACATGAACACTGAAGCTTTCTTT. Its protein is CAWRGDGNMNTEAFF.

This clone was seen once. This chain uses TRBV6-5 with TRBJ1-6; D remains ambiguous. The CDR3 contains 15 residues. CDR1 is MNHEY and CDR2 is SVGAGI in the germline V gene. V gave up 5 bases and J gave up 7 bases, with 15 bases separating them. In nucleotides, the CDR3 is TGTGCCAGCAGTCGTGGGCAGTTTTGGAATTCACCCCTCCACTTT. Its protein product is CASSRGQFWNSPLHF.

The CDR3 loop reads CASSYGDSFKDTQYF. CDR3 bases: TGTGCCAGCAGTTACGGGGACAGCTTCAAGGATACGCAGTATTTT. This sequence joins TRBV6-5 and TRBJ2-3; 7 positions agree with TRBD1. This CDR3 contains 15 residues. V dropped 2 bases and J dropped 6; count of bases not matched to a gene: 8. Germline V gene sequence: CDR1 MNHEY, CDR2 SVGAGI.

Regarding this clone: The same CDR3 can be traced to other DNA sequences in this sample. This chain uses TRBV9 with TRBJ2-1; D not resolved. Germline CDR1 is SGDLS and CDR2 is YYNGEE. This CDR3 contains 16 residues. The germline V and J ends were trimmed by 0 bases and 0 bases, with 10 bases remaining between them. The CDR3: CASSVDPRSSYNEQFF. In DNA, the CDR3 is TGTGCCAGCAGCGTAGACCCTAGAAGCTCCTACAATGAGCAGTTCTTC.

About this clone: Different DNA sequences within this sample yield the same CDR3. The CDR3 DNA sequence: TGTGCCAGCTCGTCCGGGACAGGGTCCTACGAGCAGTACTTC. It encodes CASSSGTGSYEQYF. This sequence joins TRBV6-1 and TRBJ2-7; the match to TRBD1 covers 9 bases. The CDR3 has 14 amino acids. Germline values: CDR1 MNHNS, CDR2 SASEGT. Trimming cost V 8 bases and J 1 base; bases outside gene matches: 6.

The chain joins TRBV6-1 to TRBJ1-1; possible D gene TRBD1, 5 bases. The germline V and J ends were trimmed by 9 bases and 4 bases, with 12 bases remaining between them. Germline CDR1 is MNHNS and CDR2 is SASEGT. The CDR3 spans 12 residues. The CDR3 DNA sequence: TGTGCCAGTACGGGGGAGGCCACTGAAGCTTTCTTT. As protein: CASTGEATEAFF.

The chain is built from TRBV4-2 and TRBJ1-5, with 7 bases aligning to TRBD1. This CDR3 is built from 14 residues. After removal of 0 bases from V and 9 bases from J, the junction contained 5 bases not matched to a gene. Germline V gene data show CDR1 as LGHNA and CDR2 as YNFKEQ. The CDR3 region has the DNA TGTGCCAGCAGCCAAGAAGGGGGCGAGCGGCCCCAGCATTTT. The encoded protein is CASSQEGGERPQHF.

The J gene is TRBJ2-3, the V gene TRBV2, with TRBD1 matching over 7 bases. The length of the CDR3 is 13 residues. The trim removed 11 bases at V and 1 base at J, leaving 6 bases unmatched. The germline V gene has CDR1 SNHLY and CDR2 FYNNEI. CDR3 region: CASWDRRTDTQYF. The DNA of the CDR3 is TGTGCCTCCTGGGACAGACGCACAGATACGCAGTATTTT.